This TCR beta chain was recorded in a study of T cell changes during pregnancy in multiple sclerosis. The germline V gene has CDR1 SGHRS and CDR2 YFSETQ. V was cut by 4 bases and J by 4 bases, with 15 bases left in between. The CDR3 has 14 residues. The protocol was immunoSEQ multiplex PCR, while the TCRdb copy is restricted to in-frame clones and leaves out a portion. This table has about 92,000 clones, roughly 91% appearing once. The source of this sequence is a female donor with multiple sclerosis, enrolled in a pregnancy study. The source material was peripheral blood, sampled in the first trimester of pregnancy. The chain employs TRBV5-1 and TRBJ2-7, with D unclear. In DNA form, the CDR3 reads TGCGCCAGCAGCAACCGCGTTTCAAGTTACGAGCAGTACTTC. Translating it yields CASSNRVSSYEQYF.